This T cell receptor beta chain originates from a study of cytomegalovirus exposure and HLA in healthy donors. The PCR ran on 60 Vbeta and 13 Jbeta primers. Measured with immunoSEQ multiplex PCR; TCRdb has only the in-frame clones, and not every one. The sample totals 29,000 or so clones. Study-level results: Per a prior analysis, the majority of TCR beta V segments were productive roughly 87% or roughly 30% of the time.

Deletions cut 3 bases from V and 5 bases from J, with 5 bases between. This CDR3 has 12 amino acids. Per the germline V gene, CDR1 is SGHTA and CDR2 is FQGNSA. With respect to this clone: The antigen remains unidentified.

The TCR comes from a man in his thirties or forties in good health and CMV-seronegative. V gene TRBV7-2 combines with J gene TRBJ1-3, with unresolved D. Sequenced input: PBMCs. CDR3 in amino acids: CASSLSRNTIYF. The CDR3 DNA reads as TGTGCCAGCAGCTTGAGTAGAAACACCATATATTTT.